These T cell receptor beta chains were read from a single sample in a study of Ad26.COV2.S vaccination and SARS-CoV-2 variants. This table comes from immunoSEQ multiplex PCR, and its TCRdb copy is limited to in-frame clones, with some not included. The table has some 240,000 clones, approximately 88% seen once. The sample consisted of peripheral blood, taken in a trial of Ad26.COV2.S vaccine versus placebo. The source of these receptors is a person between 18 and 65 years old who received the Ad26.COV2.S COVID-19 vaccine or a placebo. The CDR3 runs from the conserved cysteine through the conserved F or W. Fields, in order: V gene, CDR3 protein.

TRBV7-9 CASSSPTGIYEKLFF
TRBV15 CATSRGRSLNTEAFF
TRBV5-1 CASSWWSGGPQETQYF
TRBV19 CASSPERNNNYGYTF
TRBV7-3 CASSLTAGGSTDTQYF
TRBV18 CASSPRVTGELFF
TRBV7-7 CASSLVVTDTQYF
TRBV4-3 CASSPGTRSYNEQFF
TRBV25-1 CASSDVTGGRTEAFF
TRBV24-1 CATSDRRDRGGYGYTF
TRBV6-2/TRBV6-3 CASSSHRVQGYTF
TRBV5-4 CASSLAQGSGSPLHF
TRBV6-4 CASSDKEGDYNEQFF
TRBV9 CASSARTGGDGMNTEAFF